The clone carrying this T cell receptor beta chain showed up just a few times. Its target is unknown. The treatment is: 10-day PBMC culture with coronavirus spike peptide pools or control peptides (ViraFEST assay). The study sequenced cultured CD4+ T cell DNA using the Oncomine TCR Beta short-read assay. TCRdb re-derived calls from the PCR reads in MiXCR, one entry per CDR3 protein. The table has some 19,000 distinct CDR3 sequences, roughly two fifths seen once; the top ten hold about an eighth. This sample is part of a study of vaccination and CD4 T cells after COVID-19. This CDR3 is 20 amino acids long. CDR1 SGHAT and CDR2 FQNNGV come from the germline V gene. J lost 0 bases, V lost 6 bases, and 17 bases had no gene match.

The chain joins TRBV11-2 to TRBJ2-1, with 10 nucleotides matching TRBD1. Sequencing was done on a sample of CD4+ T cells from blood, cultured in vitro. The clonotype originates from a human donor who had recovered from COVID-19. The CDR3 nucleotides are TGTGCCAGCAGTAAGACCGGGACAGGGGCCTCCCGGAGCTCCTACAATGAGCAGTTCTTC. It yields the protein CASSKTGTGASRSSYNEQFF. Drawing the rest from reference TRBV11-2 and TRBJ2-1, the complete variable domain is EAGVAQSPRYKIIEKRQSVAFWCNPISGHATLYWYQQILGQGPKLLIQFQNNGVVDDSQLPKDRFSAERLKGVDSTLKIQPAKLEDSAVYLCASSKTGTGASRSSYNEQFFGPGTRLTVL.